One T cell receptor (beta chain) is described in this entry. Its antigen is not identified. This record belongs to a study of Ad26.COV2.S vaccination and SARS-CoV-2 variants. The CDR3 totals 17 residues. V was clipped by 1 base and J by 7 bases, with 22 bases between them. Germline-derived CDR1 and CDR2 are SGHNT and YENEEA. Some clones are missing from TCRdb's copy, which holds only in-frame ones; the method was immunoSEQ multiplex PCR. The data contain 380,000 or so clones, 83% of them seen just once; the ten biggest clones take up 7% to 9.5%. Treatment of the sample: around 19 received Ad26.COV2.S at low or high dose, single or two shots; about five received placebo; per-sample allocation not given. Day 63 after the first vaccine or placebo injection was the time point for sampling. Notes on the study in general: Comparable non-spike TCR breadth was observed in vaccine and placebo recipients. In vaccinated individuals, spike-specific CD8+ and CD4+ T cell responses reportedly displayed substantial breadth.

The chain links TRBV11-3 to TRBJ2-5; tentatively, D is TRBD2 (6 bases). The receptor comes from a person aged 18-60 years who received the Ad26.COV2.S COVID-19 vaccine or a placebo. The sample here was peripheral blood, taken in a trial of Ad26.COV2.S vaccine versus placebo. The CDR3 DNA sequence: TGTGCCAGCAGCTTAGGCGCTTCGGGAGCCTCCACAGCGACCCAGTACTTC. Its protein product is CASSLGASGASTATQYF.